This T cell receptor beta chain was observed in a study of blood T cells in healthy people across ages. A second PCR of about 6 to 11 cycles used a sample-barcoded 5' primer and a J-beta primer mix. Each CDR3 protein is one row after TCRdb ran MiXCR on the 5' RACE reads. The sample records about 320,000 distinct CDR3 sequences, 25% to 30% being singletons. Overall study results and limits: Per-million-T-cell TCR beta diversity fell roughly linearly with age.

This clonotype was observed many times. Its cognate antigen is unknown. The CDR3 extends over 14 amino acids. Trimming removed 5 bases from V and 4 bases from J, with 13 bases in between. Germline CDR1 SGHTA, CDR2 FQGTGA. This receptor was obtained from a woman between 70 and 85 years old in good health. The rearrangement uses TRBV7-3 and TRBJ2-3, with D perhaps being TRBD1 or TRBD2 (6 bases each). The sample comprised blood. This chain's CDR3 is CASSRGRPPDTQYF. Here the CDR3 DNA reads TGTGCCAGCAGCAGGGGGAGGCCGCCAGATACGCAGTATTTT.